This TCR beta chain was documented in a study of OX40 agonist ivuxolimab in advanced cancers. Study details: From roughly 23 to 85 years was the age range, with a mean of 60 years, and about 83% were male.

The table came from immunoSEQ multiplex PCR; TCRdb's copy has only in-frame clones and leaves some out. The repertoire consists of 80,000 to 100,000 clones, with 86% occurring once and the leading ten covering roughly 5.5%. Per the germline V gene, CDR1 is MNHNY and CDR2 is SVGAGI (reference sequence). This CDR3 comprises 16 residues. V was shortened by 5 bases and J by 0 bases, with 16 bases between the two germline ends. The V and J genes are TRBV6-6 and TRBJ1-1; D is undetermined. This sample comprised CD4+ or CD8+ T cells sorted from blood, obtained in a trial of the OX40 agonist ivuxolimab. The receptor's source is an adult with an advanced solid tumor such as melanoma, head and neck, liver or kidney cancer. CDR3 sequence: CASSKEPAGLNTEAFF. CDR3 in DNA: TGTGCCAGCAGTAAGGAGCCGGCGGGTCTGAACACTGAAGCTTTCTTT.